This T cell receptor (beta chain) is from a study of STAT5B mutations in CD4+ large granular lymphocyte leukemia. Study-wide points: Without putative leukemic clones, patient CD4-sorted repertoires remained more clonal than healthy CD4+ repertoires. About 26% of private leukemic clonotypes occurred rarely in other patients' non-leukemic repertoires.

This CDR3 spans 15 amino acids. Trimming pared 0 bases from V and 2 bases from J, leaving 11 bases between. CDR1 is LNHDA and CDR2 is SQIVND in the germline V gene (reference sequence). In regard to this clone: As yet, its antigen is unknown.

The survey-level immunoSEQ assay was used. The repertoire was sequenced with immunoSEQ multiplex PCR; TCRdb's copy has only in-frame clones and lacks some. The profile shows around 30,000 clones, roughly 74% of them singletons. Sequenced material: CD4+ T cells from blood buffy coats. The TCR sequence derives from a human donor in good health. The V gene is TRBV19, the J gene TRBJ2-7, with D perhaps assigned TRBD1 or TRBD2 (5 bases each). The CDR3 protein is CASSIDSRGAYEQYF. The CDR3 region has the DNA TGTGCCAGTAGTATAGATTCCCGGGGCGCCTACGAGCAGTACTTC.